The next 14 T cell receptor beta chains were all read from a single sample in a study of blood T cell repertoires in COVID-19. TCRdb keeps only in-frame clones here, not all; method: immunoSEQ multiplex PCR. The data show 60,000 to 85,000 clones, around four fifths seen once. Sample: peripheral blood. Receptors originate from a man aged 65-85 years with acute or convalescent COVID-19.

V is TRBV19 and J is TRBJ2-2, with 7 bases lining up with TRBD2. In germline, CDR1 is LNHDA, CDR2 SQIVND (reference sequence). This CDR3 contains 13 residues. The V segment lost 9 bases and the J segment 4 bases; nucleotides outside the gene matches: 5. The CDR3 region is CASRDYATGELFF. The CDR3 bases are TGTGCCAGCAGGGACTACGCCACCGGGGAGCTGTTTTTT.

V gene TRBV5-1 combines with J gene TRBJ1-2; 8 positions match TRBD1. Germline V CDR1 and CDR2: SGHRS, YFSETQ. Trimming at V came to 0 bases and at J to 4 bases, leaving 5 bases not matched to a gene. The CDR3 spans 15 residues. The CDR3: CASSLDDRGFYGYTF. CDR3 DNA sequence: TGCGCCAGCAGCTTGGACGACAGGGGTTTCTATGGCTACACCTTC.

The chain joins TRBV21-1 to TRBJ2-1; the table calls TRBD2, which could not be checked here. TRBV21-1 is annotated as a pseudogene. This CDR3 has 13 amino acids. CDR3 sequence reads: CARLLAGVYEQFF. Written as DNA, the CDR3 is TGTGCCAGGTTACTAGCGGGAGTCTATGAGCAGTTCTTC.

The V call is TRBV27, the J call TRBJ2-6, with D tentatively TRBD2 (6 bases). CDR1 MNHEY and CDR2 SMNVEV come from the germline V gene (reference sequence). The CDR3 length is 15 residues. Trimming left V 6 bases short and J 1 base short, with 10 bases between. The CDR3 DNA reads TGTGCCAGCAGCCGAAGCGGGTCTGGGGCCAACGTCCTGACTTTC. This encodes CASSRSGSGANVLTF.

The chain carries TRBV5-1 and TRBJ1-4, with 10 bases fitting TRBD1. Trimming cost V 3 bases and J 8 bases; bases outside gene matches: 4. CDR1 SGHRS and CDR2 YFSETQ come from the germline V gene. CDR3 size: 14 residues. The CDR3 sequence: CASSWGQGREKLFF. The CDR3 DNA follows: TGCGCCAGCAGCTGGGGACAGGGGAGAGAAAAACTGTTTTTT.

The CDR3 here is CASSQSGNRVRLAGGLSYNEQFF. Here the CDR3 DNA reads TGCGCCAGCAGTCAATCGGGGAACAGGGTAAGACTAGCGGGGGGCCTCTCCTACAATGAGCAGTTCTTC. J is TRBJ2-1 and V is TRBV23-1; 13 bases agree with TRBD2. TRBV23-1 is sorted into the ORF group, with uncertain function. The CDR3 has 23 amino acids. The trim removed 0 bases at V and 0 bases at J, leaving 17 bases unmatched.

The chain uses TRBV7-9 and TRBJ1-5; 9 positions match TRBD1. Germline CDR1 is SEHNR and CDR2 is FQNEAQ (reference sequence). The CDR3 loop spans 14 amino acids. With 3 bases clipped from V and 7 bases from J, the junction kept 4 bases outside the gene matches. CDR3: CASSFTGGDQPQHF. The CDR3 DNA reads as TGTGCCAGCAGCTTCACAGGGGGCGACCAGCCCCAGCATTTT.

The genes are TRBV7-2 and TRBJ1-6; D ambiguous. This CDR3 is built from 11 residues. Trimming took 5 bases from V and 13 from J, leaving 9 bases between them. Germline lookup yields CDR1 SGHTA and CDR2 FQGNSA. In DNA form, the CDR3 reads TGTGCCAGCAGCAACGGGAGGCCCCTCCACTTT. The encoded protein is CASSNGRPLHF.

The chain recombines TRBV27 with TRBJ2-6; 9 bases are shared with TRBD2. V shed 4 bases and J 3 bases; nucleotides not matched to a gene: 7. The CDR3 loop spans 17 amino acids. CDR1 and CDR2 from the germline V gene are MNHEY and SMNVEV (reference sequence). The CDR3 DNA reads TGTGCCAGCAGTTCCCCGGCTAGCGGGATTGGGGCCAACGTCCTGACTTTC. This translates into CASSSPASGIGANVLTF. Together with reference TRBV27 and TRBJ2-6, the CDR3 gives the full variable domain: EAQVTQNPRYLITVTGKKLTVTCSQNMNHEYMSWYRQDPGLGLRQIYYSMNVEVTDKGDVPEGYKVSRKEKRNFPLILESPSPNQTSLYFCASSSPASGIGANVLTFGAGSRLTVL.

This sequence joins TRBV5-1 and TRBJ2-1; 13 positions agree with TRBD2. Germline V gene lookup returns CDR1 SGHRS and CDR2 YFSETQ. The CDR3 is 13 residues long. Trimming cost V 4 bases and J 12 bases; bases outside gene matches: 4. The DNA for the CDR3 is TGCGCCAGCAGCCTACGGACTAGCGGGAGGCAGTTCTTC. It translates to CASSLRTSGRQFF.

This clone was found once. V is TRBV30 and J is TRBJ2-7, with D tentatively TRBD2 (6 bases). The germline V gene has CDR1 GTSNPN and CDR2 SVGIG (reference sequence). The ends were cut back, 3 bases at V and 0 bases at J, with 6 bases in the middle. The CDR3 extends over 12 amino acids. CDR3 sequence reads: CAWSGGSYEQYF. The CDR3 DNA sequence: TGTGCCTGGAGCGGGGGCTCCTACGAGCAGTACTTC.

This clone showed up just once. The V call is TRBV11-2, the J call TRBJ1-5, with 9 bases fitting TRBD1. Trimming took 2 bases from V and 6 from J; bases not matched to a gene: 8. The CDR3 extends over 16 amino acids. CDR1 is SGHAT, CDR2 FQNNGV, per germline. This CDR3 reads CASSLLPGTGLQPQHF. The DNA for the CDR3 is TGTGCCAGCAGCTTACTCCCGGGGACAGGGCTTCAGCCCCAGCATTTT.

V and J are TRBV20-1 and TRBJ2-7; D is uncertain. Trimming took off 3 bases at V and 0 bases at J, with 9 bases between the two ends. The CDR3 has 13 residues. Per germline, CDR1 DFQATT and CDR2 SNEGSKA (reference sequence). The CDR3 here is CSASLVSSYEQYF. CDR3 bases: TGCAGTGCTAGTCTGGTTAGCTCCTACGAGCAGTACTTC.

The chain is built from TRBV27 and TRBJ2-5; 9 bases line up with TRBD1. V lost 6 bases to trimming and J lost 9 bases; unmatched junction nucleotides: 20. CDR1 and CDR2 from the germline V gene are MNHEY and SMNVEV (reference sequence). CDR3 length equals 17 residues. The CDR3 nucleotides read TGTGCCAGCAGGCCGGACAGGGGTGATCGGAGGGCTTCGGCCCAGTACTTC. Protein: CASRPDRGDRRASAQYF.